This T cell receptor (beta chain) was recorded in a study of shared clonotypes between healthy human individuals (TCRdb year 2020). At the level of the whole study: A few men and a couple of women, aged 18 to 49 years, made up the cohort. For each donor, CD4 naive and CD4 memory were each given three plates, CD8 naive was given two plates, and CD8 memory was given one plate. Blood TCR repertoires of several healthy adults were deeply sequenced to estimate repertoire size and the extent of clonotype sharing between individuals. Libraries were prepared and TCR repertoires were sequenced by different laboratories using diverse techniques, in order to increase sequencing depth and limit assay-specific biases. Each donor's leukapheresis produced roughly between roughly 0.85 and 9 billion PBMCs.

V is cut back by 0 bases and J by 5 bases, with 5 bases in the junction unmatched. Spanning cysteine to phenylalanine, the CDR3 consists of 14 amino acids. Only CDR3 DNA remains: 42 bases, in frame from the first base. CDR1 and CDR2 are drawn from the germline V gene: SGHRS, YFSETQ. Using the deep immunoSEQ assay, TCR CDR3 regions were amplified from genomic DNA by multiplex PCR. For each cell subset, the extracted genomic DNA was distributed evenly across all wells of several immunoSEQ 96-well plates, and each plate served as one replicate. For sorted subsets, roughly 0.2 ug genomic DNA, equal to about 30,000 T cell genomes, was loaded into each replicate PCR. The purified libraries were quantified using a Qubit 3.0 fluorometer, sized with a Bioanalyzer 2100, and then quantified again using the KAPA Library Quantification kit. A separate single-read 150-cycle Illumina NextSeq 550 flow cell was used to sequence each immunoSEQ 96-well plate. The study's processing was this. The immunoSEQ output contained only junctional sequences without quality scores, so filtering could not match that applied to full-length reads. To assign V/J genes and CDR3, sequences were annotated using PyIR, a Python wrapper for IgBLAST v1.9, with IMGT germline references. Reads with weak V/J assignments (E-value above 1e-6), missing CDR3, stop codons, out-of-frame junctions, or ambiguous translated residues were removed. V3J clonotypes were defined as sequences sharing an identical inferred V gene, J gene, and CDR3 amino acid sequence. The percentage overlap between two repertoires was calculated by dividing the number of shared unique clonotypes by the size of the smaller repertoire. Three approaches were used to assess repertoire richness: RTK rarefaction, the Chao1 estimator, and Recon v2.1 estimates of unobserved clonotypes. OLGA was used to compute generation probabilities for all TCRbeta clonotypes that the gDNA method yielded from four donors. TCRdb took this table from immuneACCESS and kept in-frame rearrangements with V and J called. Such tables lack part of the clones; where checked against another copy, unresolved V genes explain under half of the gap, and the rest is unexplained. D and trimming were read from the DNA, whereas the V and J calls and clone size are those reported in that table. For this sample there are 640,000 or so clones; around 72% appear just once. The top ten clones comprise approximately 1.8% of the sample.

Donors were healthy HIV-negative adults with no recently reported acute infections or vaccinations. Every donor was a Caucasian adult residing in Nashville, Tennessee, USA. CD4+ T cells were enriched through magnetic negative selection, after which naive cells were positively selected on CD45RA and the remaining negative fraction served as the memory subset. Blood was collected by leukapheresis, and PBMCs were isolated by Ficoll-Histopaque density gradient centrifugation and then cryopreserved in liquid nitrogen vapor phase. Analytical flow cytometry was used to check the purity and quantity of each magnetically sorted T cell population. Each sorted fraction had its genomic DNA isolated and then quantified by UV absorbance on a Nanodrop 2000c. The study at large found these results: The genetic and exposure-history diversity represented was limited by the small number of donors. Larger estimated clonotype richness was generally found for naive subsets than for memory subsets. Sampling was limited to blood, and TCR repertoires in tissue likely differ from TCR repertoires in blood. Rarefaction of sorted-subset datasets indicated incomplete sequencing despite the large sequencing depth. Pairwise subsampling led to the expectation that sequencing depth would affect the degree of clonotype sharing among donors. When several donors were compared, the shared fraction of clonotypes was around 5% for naive CD4, roughly 3.3% for naive CD8, roughly 2.5% for memory CD4, and 0.4% for memory CD8. Higher generation probabilities were observed for clonotypes shared by all four sorted-subset donors than for non-shared clonotypes.

Details on this clone: Its antigen remains undetermined. Base-call qualities are not available, and no considerably larger clone is one nucleotide away.

Recombination connected TRBV5-1 to TRBJ2-7, with 7 bases in between that match TRBD1. This TCR was sampled from a woman between 25 and 40 years old in good health. What was sequenced was memory CD4+ T cells sorted from blood. What the cell subset or site label conveys for this sample: CD45RA-negative fraction. The CDR3 here reads CASSLGQGRDEQYF. Read as DNA, the sequence is TGCGCCAGCAGCTTGGGACAGGGAAGGGACGAGCAGTACTTC.